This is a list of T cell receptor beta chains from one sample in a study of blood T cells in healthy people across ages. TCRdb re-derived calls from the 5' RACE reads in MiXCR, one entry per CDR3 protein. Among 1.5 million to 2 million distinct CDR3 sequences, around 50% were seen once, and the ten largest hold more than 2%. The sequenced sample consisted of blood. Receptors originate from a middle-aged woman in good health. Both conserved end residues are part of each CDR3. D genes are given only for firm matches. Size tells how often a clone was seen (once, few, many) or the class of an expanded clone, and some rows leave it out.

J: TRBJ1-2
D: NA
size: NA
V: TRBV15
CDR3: CATSREVGGTNYGYTF
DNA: TGTGCCACCAGCAGAGAAGTTGGAGGGACTAACTATGGCTACACCTTC

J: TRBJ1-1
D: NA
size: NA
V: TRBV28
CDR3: CASSLSGFGAFF
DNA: TGTGCCAGCAGTTTATCGGGGTTTGGAGCTTTCTTT

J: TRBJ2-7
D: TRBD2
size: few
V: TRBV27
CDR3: CASSLSGGGLTYEQYF
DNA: TGTGCCAGCAGTTTATCCGGCGGGGGGCTTACCTACGAGCAGTACTTC

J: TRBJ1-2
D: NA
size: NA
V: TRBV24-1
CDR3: CATSDRQGRTYTF
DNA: TGTGCCACCAGTGATCGGCAGGGACGAACGTACACCTTC

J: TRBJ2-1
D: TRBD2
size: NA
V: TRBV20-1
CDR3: CSARDPLAGVSYNEQFF
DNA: TGCAGTGCTAGAGACCCCCTAGCGGGGGTCTCCTACAATGAGCAGTTCTTC

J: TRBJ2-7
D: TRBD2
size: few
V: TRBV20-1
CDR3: CSARGWASGGGDPNEQYF
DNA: TGCAGTGCTAGAGGATGGGCTAGCGGGGGGGGAGACCCTAACGAGCAGTACTTC

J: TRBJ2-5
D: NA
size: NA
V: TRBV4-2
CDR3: CASSQGRGGGNEQYF
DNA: TGTGCCAGCAGCCAAGGCAGAGGGGGGGGGAATGAGCAGTACTTC

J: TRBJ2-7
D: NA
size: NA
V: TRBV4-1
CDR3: CASSQDFSGGGGRDEQYF
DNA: TGCGCCAGCAGCCAAGATTTCTCGGGGGGCGGAGGTCGAGACGAGCAGTACTTC

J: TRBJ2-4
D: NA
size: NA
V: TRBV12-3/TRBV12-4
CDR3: CASRLQGDKNIQYF
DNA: TGTGCCAGCAGGTTACAGGGCGACAAAAACATTCAGTACTTC

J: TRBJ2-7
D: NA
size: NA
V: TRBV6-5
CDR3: CASSYRRDTSYEQYF
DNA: TGTGCCAGCAGTTACCGTCGGGACACTTCCTACGAGCAGTACTTC

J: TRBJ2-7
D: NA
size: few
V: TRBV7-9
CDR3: CASTQGAGTYEQYF
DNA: TGTGCCAGCACCCAAGGGGCAGGGACCTACGAGCAGTACTTC

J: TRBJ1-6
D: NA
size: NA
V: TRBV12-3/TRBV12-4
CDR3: CASSFSITSSPLHF
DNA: TGTGCCAGCAGTTTTTCCATCACGAGTTCACCCCTCCACTTT

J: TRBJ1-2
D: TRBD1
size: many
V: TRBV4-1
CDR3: CASSPQGKDYGYTF
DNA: TGCGCCAGCAGCCCACAGGGGAAGGACTATGGCTACACCTTC